A selection of T cell receptor beta chains follows, all from one sample in a study of cytomegalovirus exposure and HLA in healthy donors. The assay was immunoSEQ multiplex PCR, and TCRdb's table has in-frame clones only and misses some. The sample lists over 110,000 clones; around 82% were seen once. Sequencing was carried out using PBMCs. These receptor sequences come from a woman in her forties in good health and CMV-seropositive. Both conserved end residues are part of each CDR3. The order of the fields is CDR3 protein, CDR3 DNA, V gene, clone size, D gene, J gene. A D gene is named only where the DNA matches it firmly. Size values are once, few and many counts, or a class for expanded clones, and some rows have none.

CASSFGGRYQETQYF | TGTGCCAGCAGCTTCGGCGGGAGGTACCAAGAGACCCAGTACTTC | TRBV7-2 | NA | TRBD2 | TRBJ2-5
CSSSSYRGEQFF | TGTTCCAGCAGCTCTTATAGGGGTGAGCAGTTCTTC | TRBV7-9 | NA | NA | TRBJ2-1
CASSGSGSLGEQYF | TGTGCCAGCAGTGGTAGCGGGAGTCTAGGCGAGCAGTACTTC | TRBV2 | once | TRBD2 | TRBJ2-7
CASSLSRQGKVEQFF | TGTGCCAGCAGTCTATCTAGACAGGGGAAGGTTGAGCAGTTCTTC | TRBV6-6 | NA | TRBD1 | TRBJ2-1
CASRSGGYSNQPQHF | TGTGCCAGTAGGTCGGGTGGATATAGCAATCAGCCCCAGCATTTT | TRBV19 | NA | NA | TRBJ1-5
CASRQGQINTEAFF | TGTGCCAGCAGACAGGGACAGATAAACACTGAAGCTTTCTTT | TRBV2 | few | TRBD1 | TRBJ1-1
CSGQQDYGYTF | TGCAGTGGCCAACAGGACTATGGCTACACCTTC | TRBV20-1 | few | NA | TRBJ1-2
CASSWTVSGNTIYF | TGTGCCAGCAGTTGGACAGTCTCTGGAAACACCATATATTTT | TRBV6-6 | few | NA | TRBJ1-3
CASSLGGSFEAFF | TGCGCCAGCAGCTTGGGTGGTAGTTTTGAAGCTTTCTTT | TRBV5-1 | NA | NA | TRBJ1-1
CASSEGRGRYRYF | TGTGCCAGCAGTGAGGGCAGGGGACGGTATCGGTACTTC | TRBV6-1 | NA | NA | TRBJ2-7
CASSLGLAGVHEETQYF | TGTGCCAGCAGCTTAGGACTAGCGGGAGTGCACGAAGAGACCCAGTACTTC | TRBV13 | NA | TRBD2 | TRBJ2-5
CATSLTGLYNSPLHF | TGTGCCACATCCTTGACAGGTCTATATAATTCACCCCTCCACTTT | TRBV6-5 | NA | NA | TRBJ1-6
CASSFQYLGGSQPQHF | TGTGCCAGCAGCTTCCAATACCTCGGGGGGAGTCAGCCCCAGCATTTT | TRBV7-8 | NA | NA | TRBJ1-5
CASGLRGGSEQFF | TGTGCTAGTGGTTTGAGGGGCGGGAGTGAGCAGTTCTTC | TRBV12-5 | NA | TRBD2 | TRBJ2-1
CASSLTRTGGTDTQYF | TGTGCCAGCAGCTTAACCAGGACAGGGGGGACAGATACGCAGTATTTT | TRBV7-6 | NA | TRBD1 | TRBJ2-3
CASSDGPPRTQETQYF | TGTGCCAGCAGTGACGGCCCCCCACGGACTCAAGAGACCCAGTACTTC | TRBV6-4 | NA | NA | TRBJ2-5
CASSPTVNSRGEAFF | TGCGCCAGCAGCCCGACTGTTAATTCTCGAGGTGAAGCTTTCTTT | TRBV5-1 | NA | NA | TRBJ1-1
CASSLFWNTEAFF | TGTGCCAGCAGCTTATTCTGGAACACTGAAGCTTTCTTT | TRBV7-9 | NA | NA | TRBJ1-1
CASSQYGGGPLNEQFF | TGCGCCAGCAGCCAATACGGGGGAGGGCCTCTCAATGAGCAGTTCTTC | TRBV4-1 | NA | TRBD2 | TRBJ2-1
CASSLATGRIYEQYF | TGTGCCAGCAGCTTAGCTACCGGGAGGATCTACGAGCAGTACTTC | TRBV7-2 | NA | TRBD2 | TRBJ2-7
CSVMTSGEQETQYF | TGCAGCGTAATGACTAGCGGGGAACAAGAGACCCAGTACTTC | TRBV29-1 | NA | TRBD2 | TRBJ2-5
CSASRLDTQYF | TGCAGTGCCAGTCGACTAGATACGCAGTATTTT | TRBV20-1 | NA | NA | TRBJ2-3
CASSRLGGTYNEQFF | TGTGCCAGCAGTCGTTTGGGAGGCACCTACAATGAGCAGTTCTTC | TRBV5-8 | NA | NA | TRBJ2-1
CASSGGGTADTQYF | TGTGCCAGCAGCGGCGGAGGGACAGCGGATACGCAGTATTTT | TRBV9 | NA | NA | TRBJ2-3
CASSLGQGSGYEQYF | TGTGCTAGCAGCTTAGGGCAGGGGAGTGGGTACGAGCAGTACTTC | TRBV7-7 | NA | NA | TRBJ2-7
CASSIRENTEAFF | TGTGCCAGCAGTATTCGGGAGAACACTGAAGCTTTCTTT | TRBV6-1 | NA | NA | TRBJ1-1
CAWSATGSGYGYTF | TGTGCCTGGAGTGCAACAGGGAGCGGCTATGGCTACACCTTC | TRBV30 | NA | NA | TRBJ1-2
CASSSRTDHTQYF | TGTGCCAGCAGCTCGCGGACAGATCATACGCAGTATTTT | TRBV7-9 | NA | NA | TRBJ2-3
CASSGLISGWNTGELFF | TGTGCCAGCAGCGGGTTAATTAGCGGATGGAACACCGGGGAGCTGTTTTTT | TRBV4-2 | NA | NA | TRBJ2-2
CASRPTSGRGNEQFF | TGTGCCAGCAGACCGACTAGCGGGAGGGGCAATGAGCAGTTCTTC | TRBV6-5 | once | TRBD2 | TRBJ2-1
CASSEGQVGNYGYTF | TGCGCCAGCAGCGAAGGACAGGTTGGGAACTATGGCTACACCTTC | TRBV5-1 | NA | TRBD1 | TRBJ1-2
CASSEAHTGYYEQYF | TGTGCCAGCAGTGAAGCGCATACGGGATACTACGAGCAGTACTTC | TRBV6-1 | NA | NA | TRBJ2-7
CASSSDSSGANVLTF | TGTGCCAGCAGTTCTGACAGCTCTGGGGCCAACGTCCTGACTTTC | TRBV6-1 | few | NA | TRBJ2-6
CASSSGTGGFAEQYF | TGTGCCAGCAGTTCCGGGACAGGGGGCTTTGCCGAGCAGTACTTC | TRBV6-5 | NA | TRBD1 | TRBJ2-7
CAISEFSGGRTTDTQYF | TGTGCCATCAGTGAATTCTCAGGCGGGAGGACGACAGATACGCAGTATTTT | TRBV10-3 | NA | TRBD2 | TRBJ2-3
CASSFKSSYEQYF | TGTGCCAGCAGCTTCAAGAGCTCCTACGAGCAGTACTTC | TRBV5-4 | NA | NA | TRBJ2-7
CASSSRRDSHSNQPQHF | TGTGCCAGCAGTTCCCGCCGGGACAGTCATAGCAATCAGCCCCAGCATTTT | TRBV27 | NA | TRBD1 | TRBJ1-5
CASSPLGGAYEQYF | TGCGCCAGCAGCCCGCTAGGAGGAGCCTACGAGCAGTACTTC | TRBV5-1 | NA | NA | TRBJ2-7
CASGRTGGVNEKLFF | TGTGCCAGCGGAAGGACGGGGGGCGTTAATGAAAAACTGTTTTTT | TRBV6-1 | NA | NA | TRBJ1-4
CASSYSLGNTIYF | TGTGCCAGCAGTTACAGCTTAGGAAACACCATATATTTT | TRBV6-5 | NA | NA | TRBJ1-3
CASSSIPGQGQFGELFF | TGCGCCAGCAGTTCTATCCCGGGACAGGGCCAATTCGGGGAGCTGTTTTTT | TRBV5-1 | NA | TRBD1 | TRBJ2-2
CASETEINYGYTF | TGTGCCAGTGAGACAGAGATAAACTATGGCTACACCTTC | TRBV6-1 | NA | NA | TRBJ1-2
CASRYRASTYEQYF | TGTGCCAGCAGATACAGGGCGAGTACCTACGAGCAGTACTTC | TRBV2 | NA | NA | TRBJ2-7
CASSGGGQDYEQYF | TGCGCCAGCAGCGGGGGGGGGCAGGACTACGAGCAGTACTTC | TRBV5-1 | NA | NA | TRBJ2-7
CASSPGGEAYEQYF | TGCGCCAGCAGCCCAGGGGGCGAGGCCTACGAGCAGTACTTC | TRBV5-1 | NA | TRBD1 | TRBJ2-7
CASSGGLAGQTQYF | TGTGCCAGCAGTGGTGGACTAGCGGGTCAGACCCAGTACTTC | TRBV6-1 | NA | TRBD2 | TRBJ2-5
CASSPRQGGSPEQFF | TGCGCCAGCAGCCCTCGACAGGGTGGAAGTCCTGAGCAGTTCTTC | TRBV5-1 | NA | TRBD1 | TRBJ2-1
CAWSPTGTGTGYTF | TGTGCCTGGAGTCCCACAGGGACAGGGACCGGCTACACCTTC | TRBV30 | NA | TRBD1 | TRBJ1-2
CASSTGLAGRSDTQYF | TGCGCCAGCAGCACAGGACTAGCGGGGAGATCAGATACGCAGTATTTT | TRBV5-1 | few | TRBD2 | TRBJ2-3
CASSSGTGYPYEQYF | TGTGCCAGCAGCTCCGGGACAGGGTACCCCTACGAGCAGTACTTC | TRBV11-2 | NA | TRBD1 | TRBJ2-7
CASTLPGLEETQYF | TGCGCCAGCACTCTGCCGGGATTAGAAGAGACCCAGTACTTC | TRBV5-1 | NA | NA | TRBJ2-5
CASSQVPSGEQYF | TGCGCCAGCAGCCAAGTTCCTAGCGGCGAGCAGTACTTC | TRBV5-1 | NA | TRBD2 | TRBJ2-7
CASSQPDKEETQYF | TGCGCCAGCAGCCAGCCGGACAAAGAAGAGACCCAGTACTTC | TRBV5-1 | NA | NA | TRBJ2-5
CASSLLVSYEQYF | TGTGCCAGCAGCTTATTAGTCTCCTACGAGCAGTACTTC | TRBV7-8 | NA | NA | TRBJ2-7
CASRRQWEAFF | TGTGCCAGCAGACGACAGTGGGAAGCTTTCTTT | TRBV6-5 | NA | NA | TRBJ1-1
CASSEEGQGTDTQYF | TGTGCCAGCAGTGAAGAGGGACAGGGTACAGATACGCAGTATTTT | TRBV2 | few | TRBD1 | TRBJ2-3
CAGANTVEETQYF | TGTGCCGGCGCAAACACGGTGGAGGAGACCCAGTACTTC | TRBV7-9 | NA | NA | TRBJ2-5
CASSDSGTSGTDTQYF | TGTGCCAGCAGTGACTCCGGGACTAGCGGCACAGATACGCAGTATTTT | TRBV6-4 | few | TRBD2 | TRBJ2-3
CSARDFPSYEQYF | TGCAGCGCCCGGGACTTCCCCTCCTACGAGCAGTACTTC | TRBV29-1 | NA | NA | TRBJ2-7
CASSIGLAGVIEQYF | TGTGCCAGTAGTATAGGACTAGCGGGAGTGATCGAGCAGTACTTC | TRBV19 | NA | TRBD2 | TRBJ2-7